The 5 T cell receptor beta chains presented below share a single source sample, sequenced in a study of blood T cell repertoires in COVID-19. Only in-frame clones appear in the TCRdb table, and some are missing; sequencing was by immunoSEQ multiplex PCR. The profile shows about 430,000 clones, more than 75% of them singletons. Sequencing input: PBMCs or T cells enriched from blood (not recorded which). The receptors come from a woman aged 25 to 39 with acute COVID-19.

The chain has TRBV10-3 and TRBJ2-3; D possibly corresponds to TRBD1 (6 bases). Germline values: CDR1 ENHRY, CDR2 SYGVKD. Trimming cost V 1 base and J 0 bases, with 20 bases left between them. There are 19 residues in the CDR3. The chain's CDR3 is CAISELTVTGDTSTDTQYF. CDR3 bases: TGTGCCATCAGTGAGTTAACGGTGACAGGCGATACTAGCACAGATACGCAGTATTTT.

This rearrangement joins TRBV3-1 (or the pseudogene TRBV3-2) to TRBJ2-3; 9 bases agree with TRBD1. The V and J ends lost 4 bases and 2 bases, in that order; junction bases with no gene match: 4. CDR3 length equals 15 residues. From germline, CDR1 is LGHDT and CDR2 YNNKEL (reference sequence). The CDR3 coding sequence is TGTGCCAGCAGCCCCCGGGACAGGGCCACAGATACGCAGTATTTT. This codes for CASSPRDRATDTQYF.

The CDR3 loop reads CASGQGASYGYTF. In nucleotides, the CDR3 is TGTGCCAGTGGGCAGGGGGCTTCCTATGGCTACACCTTC. V usage is TRBV19 and J usage is TRBJ1-2, with TRBD1 matching over 8 bases. Germline-derived CDR1 and CDR2 are LNHDA and SQIVND (reference sequence). The CDR3 covers 13 residues. The ends lost 8 bases at V and 4 bases at J; junction bases unmatched: 6.

The sample holds a few counts of this clone. This chain uses TRBV18 with TRBJ1-6; D is uncertain. The germline V gene encodes CDR1 KGHSH and CDR2 LQKENI. V lost 2 bases, J lost 0 bases, and 11 bases lay in between. This CDR3 has 17 residues. The CDR3: CASSPNGPSSYNSPLHF. Written as DNA, the CDR3 is TGTGCCAGCTCACCAAATGGTCCGAGCTCCTATAATTCACCCCTCCACTTT. Full variable domain (outside the CDR3, taken from reference TRBV18 and TRBJ1-6): NAGVMQNPRHLVRRRGQEARLRCSPMKGHSHVYWYRQLPEEGLKFMVYLQKENIIDESGMPKERFSAEFPKEGPSILRIQQVVRGDSAAYFCASSPNGPSSYNSPLHFGNGTRLTVT.

The chain recombines TRBV7-8 with TRBJ2-7, with TRBD2 identical over 8 bases. The CDR3 length is 15 residues. With V trimmed by 3 bases and J by 2 bases, 6 bases remained unmatched. In germline, CDR1 is SGHVS, CDR2 FQNEAQ. The CDR3 loop is CASSFSAGGPYEQYF. In nucleotides, the CDR3 is TGTGCCAGCAGCTTCTCCGCGGGGGGACCCTACGAGCAGTACTTC.